Listed here are 4 T cell receptor beta chains from one sample, sequenced in a study of regulatory T cells in long-lasting Graves disease. Noted time point: newly diagnosed GD, antithyroid drugs for less than 3 months. Extracted RNA from PBMCs served as the source of the TCR library. Library construction for TCR beta used iRepertoire HTBI primers and Arm-PCR of CDR3 regions. One entry per CDR3 protein results from TCRdb running MiXCR on the multiplex PCR reads. Among approximately 470,000 distinct CDR3 sequences listed, 15% to 20% were seen once. The sample was also reused in another study, on T cells in Graves' hyperthyroidism and ophthalmopathy.

The starting material was peripheral blood mononuclear cells (PBMCs), obtained at new diagnosis, from a patient treated with antithyroid drugs. Receptors were obtained from a man aged 40-49 years with Graves disease.

The sample holds many counts of this clonotype. The chain carries TRBV2 and TRBJ1-2; 10 bases are a match to TRBD1. The CDR3 covers 15 residues. Germline CDR1 is SNHLY and CDR2 is FYNNEI. After removal of 2 bases from V and 5 bases from J, the junction contained 5 bases not matched to a gene. The CDR3 loop reads CASSERDRGPYGYTF. For the CDR3, the DNA is TGTGCCAGCAGTGAAAGAGACAGGGGGCCGTATGGCTACACCTTC.

This clonotype came up a few times. The chain joins TRBV20-1 to TRBJ1-4; 9 bases are shared with TRBD1. V trimming: 2 bases; J trimming: 7 bases; junction bases outside the gene matches: 5. The CDR3 loop spans 14 amino acids. In germline, CDR1 is DFQATT, CDR2 SNEGSKA (reference sequence). The CDR3 loop is CSARPTGGGEKLFF. The CDR3 nucleotides read TGCAGTGCTAGACCTACAGGGGGCGGTGAAAAACTGTTTTTT.

This clonotype was seen at least ten times. The chain couples TRBV13 to TRBJ1-1, with TRBD1 matching 11 bases. With V trimmed by 4 bases and J by 4 bases, 8 bases remained unmatched. The V gene's germline CDR1 is PRHDT and CDR2 FYEKMQ (reference sequence). The CDR3 is 16 residues long. CDR3 coding DNA: TGTGCCAGCAGCTACGGACAGGGGGCAAGTATCACTGAAGCTTTCTTT. This translates into CASSYGQGASITEAFF.

Turning to this clonotype: The junction shows a germline mismatch at one end, possibly a read error. CDR3 region: CASSFWNTWELFF. CDR3 coding DNA: TGTGCCAGCAGCTTCTGGAACACCTGGGAGCTGTTTTTT. The chain combines TRBV11-2 with TRBJ2-2; no definite D call. Germline V lookup: CDR1 SGHAT, CDR2 FQNNGV. CDR3 length: 13 residues.